This TCR beta chain was sequenced during a study of cytomegalovirus exposure and HLA in healthy donors. Study outcomes and limitations: As a later analysis showed, a missense DCLRE1C variant was linked to trimming of TCR beta V- and J-genes. Later, TCR association rates were found to vary by HLA locus, highest for DRB1 and lowest for HLA-C.

In regard to this clone: What it recognizes is unknown.

Use of 60 Vbeta and 13 Jbeta primers characterized the PCR. Produced via immunoSEQ multiplex PCR; TCRdb's table is partial and in-frame only. The sample holds around 120,000 clones, 70% to 80% seen once. The V end lost 5 bases, the J end lost 6 bases, and 16 bases lay between the germline ends. Looked up from germline, CDR1 is SEHNR and CDR2 is FQNEAQ (reference sequence). CDR3 size: 15 residues. The rearrangement uses TRBV7-9 and TRBJ2-2, with D possibly TRBD2 on 5 matching bases. Sequencing used PBMCs. This clonotype originated in a man aged 18 to 30 in good health and CMV-seronegative. CDR3 residues: CASSPLGDEAGELFF. The CDR3 coding sequence is TGTGCCAGCAGCCCCCTCGGGGATGAGGCCGGGGAGCTGTTTTTT.